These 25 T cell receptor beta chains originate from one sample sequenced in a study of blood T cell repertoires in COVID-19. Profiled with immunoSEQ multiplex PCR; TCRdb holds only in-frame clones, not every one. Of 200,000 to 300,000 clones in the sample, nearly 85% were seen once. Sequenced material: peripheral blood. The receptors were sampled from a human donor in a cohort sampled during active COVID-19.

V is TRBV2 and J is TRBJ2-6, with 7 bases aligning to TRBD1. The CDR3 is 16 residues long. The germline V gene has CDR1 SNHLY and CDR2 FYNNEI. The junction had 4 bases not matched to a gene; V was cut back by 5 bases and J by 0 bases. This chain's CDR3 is CASSPTGSSGANVLTF. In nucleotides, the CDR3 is TGTGCCAGCAGTCCGACAGGGAGCTCTGGGGCCAACGTCCTGACTTTC. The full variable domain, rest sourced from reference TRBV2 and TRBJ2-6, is EPEVTQTPSHQVTQMGQEVILRCVPISNHLYFYWYRQILGQKVEFLVSFYNNEISEKSEIFDDQFSVERPDGSNFTLKIRSTKLEDSAMYFCASSPTGSSGANVLTFGAGSRLTVL.

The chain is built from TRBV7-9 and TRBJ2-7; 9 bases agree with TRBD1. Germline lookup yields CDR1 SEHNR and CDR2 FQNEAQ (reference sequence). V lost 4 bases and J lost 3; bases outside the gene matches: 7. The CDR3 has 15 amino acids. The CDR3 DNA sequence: TGTGCCAGCAGCTGGCTGACAGGGGGGGTCTACGAGCAGTACTTC. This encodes CASSWLTGGVYEQYF.

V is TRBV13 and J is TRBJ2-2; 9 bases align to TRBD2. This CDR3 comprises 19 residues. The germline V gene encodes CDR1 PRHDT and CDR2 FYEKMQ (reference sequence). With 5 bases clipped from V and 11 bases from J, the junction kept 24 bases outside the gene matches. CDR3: CASSLVRGWNKGLACELFF. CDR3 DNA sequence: TGTGCCAGCAGCCTGGTCCGGGGGTGGAACAAGGGACTAGCCTGCGAGCTGTTTTTT.

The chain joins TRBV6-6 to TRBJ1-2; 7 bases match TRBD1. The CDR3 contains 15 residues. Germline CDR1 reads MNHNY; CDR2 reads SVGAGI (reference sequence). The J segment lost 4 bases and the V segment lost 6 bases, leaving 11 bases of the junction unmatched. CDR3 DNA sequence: TGTGCCAGCAGCTCGAACGACAGGGTGAGCTATGGCTACACCTTC. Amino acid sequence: CASSSNDRVSYGYTF.

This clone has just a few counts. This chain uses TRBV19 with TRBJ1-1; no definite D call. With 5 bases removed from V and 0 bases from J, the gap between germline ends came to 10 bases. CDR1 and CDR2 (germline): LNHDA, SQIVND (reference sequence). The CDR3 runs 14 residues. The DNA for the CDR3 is TGTGCCAGTAGTCCTAGAGGTTTGAACACTGAAGCTTTCTTT. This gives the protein CASSPRGLNTEAFF.

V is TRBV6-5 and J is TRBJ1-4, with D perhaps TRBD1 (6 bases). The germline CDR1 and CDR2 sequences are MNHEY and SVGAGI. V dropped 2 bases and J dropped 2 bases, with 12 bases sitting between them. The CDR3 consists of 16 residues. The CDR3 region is CASSYGGGLTNEKLFF. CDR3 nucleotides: TGTGCCAGCAGTTACGGTGGGGGCCTCACTAATGAAAAACTGTTTTTT.

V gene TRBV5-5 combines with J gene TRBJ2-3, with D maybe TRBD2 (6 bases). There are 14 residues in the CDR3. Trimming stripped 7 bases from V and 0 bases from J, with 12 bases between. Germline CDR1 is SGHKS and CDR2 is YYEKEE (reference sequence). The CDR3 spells CASRGTYSTDTQYF. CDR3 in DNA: TGTGCCAGCCGGGGGACTTATAGCACAGATACGCAGTATTTT.

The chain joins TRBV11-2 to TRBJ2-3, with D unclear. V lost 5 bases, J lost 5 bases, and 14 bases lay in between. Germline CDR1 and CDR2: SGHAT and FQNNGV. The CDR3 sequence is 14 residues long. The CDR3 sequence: CASSQPMRGDTQYF. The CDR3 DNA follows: TGTGCCAGCAGCCAACCGATGAGAGGAGATACGCAGTATTTT.

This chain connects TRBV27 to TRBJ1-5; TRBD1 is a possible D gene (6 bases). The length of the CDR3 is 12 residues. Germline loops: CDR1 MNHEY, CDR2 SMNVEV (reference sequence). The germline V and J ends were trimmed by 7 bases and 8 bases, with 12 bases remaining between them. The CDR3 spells CASTNPGEPQHF. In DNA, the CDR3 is TGTGCCAGCACAAACCCAGGGGAGCCCCAGCATTTT.

The CDR3 reads CASSRDRRDSPLHF. In nucleotides, the CDR3 is TGCGCCAGCAGCCGGGACAGGAGGGATTCACCCCTCCACTTT. The chain carries TRBV10-1 and TRBJ1-6, with 8 bases identical to TRBD1. V was pared by 6 bases and J by 8 bases, with 6 bases of the junction left unmatched. The CDR3 sequence is 14 residues long. From germline, CDR1 is WNHNN and CDR2 SYGVQD (reference sequence).

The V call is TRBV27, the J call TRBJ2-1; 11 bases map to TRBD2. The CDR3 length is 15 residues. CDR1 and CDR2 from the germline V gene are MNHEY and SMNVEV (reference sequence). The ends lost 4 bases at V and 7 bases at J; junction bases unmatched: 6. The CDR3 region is CASSSLAGGANEQFF. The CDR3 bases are TGTGCCAGCAGTTCCCTAGCGGGAGGTGCGAATGAGCAGTTCTTC.

DNA for the CDR3: TGTGCCAGCAGCAAAGACAGGGGGCGAGGCTACACCTTC. It codes for CASSKDRGRGYTF. The V gene is TRBV11-2, the J gene TRBJ1-2; TRBD1 agrees at 10 bases. Germline V gene sequence: CDR1 SGHAT, CDR2 FQNNGV. CDR3 length: 13 residues. The V segment lost 5 bases and the J segment 8 bases; nucleotides outside the gene matches: 5.

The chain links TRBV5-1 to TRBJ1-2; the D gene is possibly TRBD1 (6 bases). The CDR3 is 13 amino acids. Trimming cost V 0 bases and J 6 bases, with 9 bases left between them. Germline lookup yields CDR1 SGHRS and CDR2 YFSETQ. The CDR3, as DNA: TGCGCCAGCAGCTTGGGACAGGTCGATGGCTACACCTTC. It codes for CASSLGQVDGYTF.

In DNA, the CDR3 is TGTGCCAGCAGAATGTTAGCGGGGGGAGGAGAGACCCAGTACTTC. It is translated as CASRMLAGGGETQYF. The chain joins TRBV27 to TRBJ2-5; TRBD2 matches 10 bases. The CDR3 contains 15 residues. Germline-derived CDR1 and CDR2 are MNHEY and SMNVEV (reference sequence). V lost 6 bases, J lost 4 bases, and 8 bases stayed unmatched.

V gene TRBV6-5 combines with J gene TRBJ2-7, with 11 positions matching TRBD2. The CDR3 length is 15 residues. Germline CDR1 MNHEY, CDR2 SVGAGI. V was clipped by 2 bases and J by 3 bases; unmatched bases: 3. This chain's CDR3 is CASSYQTSGVYEQYF. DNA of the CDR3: TGTGCCAGCAGTTACCAGACTAGCGGGGTCTACGAGCAGTACTTC.

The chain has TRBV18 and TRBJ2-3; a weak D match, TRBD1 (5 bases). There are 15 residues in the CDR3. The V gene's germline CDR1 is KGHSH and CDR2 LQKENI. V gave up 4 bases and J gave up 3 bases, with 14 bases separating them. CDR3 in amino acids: CASSQARAMTDTQYF. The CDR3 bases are TGTGCCAGCTCACAGGCCAGGGCGATGACAGATACGCAGTATTTT.

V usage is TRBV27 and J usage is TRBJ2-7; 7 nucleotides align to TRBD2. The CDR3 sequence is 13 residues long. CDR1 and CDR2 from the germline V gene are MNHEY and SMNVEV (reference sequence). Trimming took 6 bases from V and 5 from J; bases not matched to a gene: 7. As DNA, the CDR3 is TGTGCCAGCAGGGGGGACTATCTCGACGAGCAGTACTTC. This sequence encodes CASRGDYLDEQYF.

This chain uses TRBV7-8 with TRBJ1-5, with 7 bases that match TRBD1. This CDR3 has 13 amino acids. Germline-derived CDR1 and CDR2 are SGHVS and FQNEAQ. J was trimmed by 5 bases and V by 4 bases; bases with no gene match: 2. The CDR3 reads CASSYTGDQPQHF. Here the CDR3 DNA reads TGTGCCAGCAGCTATACAGGGGATCAGCCCCAGCATTTT.

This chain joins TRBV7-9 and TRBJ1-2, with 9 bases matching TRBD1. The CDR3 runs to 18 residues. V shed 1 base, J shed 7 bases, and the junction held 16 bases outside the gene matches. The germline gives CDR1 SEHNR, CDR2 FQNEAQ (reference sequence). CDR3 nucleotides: TGTGCCAGCAGCTTAGTTTCGGACAGGGGACGGGAGACCGCTGGCTACACCTTC. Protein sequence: CASSLVSDRGRETAGYTF.

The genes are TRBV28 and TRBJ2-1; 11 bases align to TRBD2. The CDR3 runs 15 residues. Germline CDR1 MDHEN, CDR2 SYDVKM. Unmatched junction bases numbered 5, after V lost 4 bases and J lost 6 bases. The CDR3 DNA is TGTGCCAGCAGTTCCATAGCGGGGGGGCGCAATGAGCAGTTCTTC. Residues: CASSSIAGGRNEQFF.

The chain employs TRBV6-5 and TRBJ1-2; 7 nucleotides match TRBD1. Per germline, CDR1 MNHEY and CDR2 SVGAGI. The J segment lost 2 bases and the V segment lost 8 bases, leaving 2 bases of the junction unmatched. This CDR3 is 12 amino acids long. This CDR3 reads CASLGQNYGYTF. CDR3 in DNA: TGTGCCAGCCTGGGACAGAACTATGGCTACACCTTC.

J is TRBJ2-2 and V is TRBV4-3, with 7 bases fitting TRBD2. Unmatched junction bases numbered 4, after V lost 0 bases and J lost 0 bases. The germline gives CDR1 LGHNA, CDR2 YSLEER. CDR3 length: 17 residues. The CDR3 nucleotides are TGCGCCAGCAGCCAAGAGAGCGGGGATTCGAACACCGGGGAGCTGTTTTTT. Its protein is CASSQESGDSNTGELFF.

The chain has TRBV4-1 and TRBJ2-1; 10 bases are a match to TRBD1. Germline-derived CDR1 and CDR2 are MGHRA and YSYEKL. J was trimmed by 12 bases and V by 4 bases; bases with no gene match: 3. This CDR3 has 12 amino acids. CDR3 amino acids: CASSPGTGVQFF. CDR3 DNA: TGCGCCAGCAGCCCCGGGACAGGGGTGCAGTTCTTC.

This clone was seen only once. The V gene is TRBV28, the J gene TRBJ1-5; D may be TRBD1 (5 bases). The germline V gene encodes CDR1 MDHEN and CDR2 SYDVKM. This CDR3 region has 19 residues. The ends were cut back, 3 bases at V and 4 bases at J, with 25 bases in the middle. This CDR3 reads CASSFYPGGTRGPNQPQHF. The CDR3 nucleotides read TGTGCCAGCAGTTTTTATCCGGGGGGGACTCGAGGGCCTAATCAGCCCCAGCATTTT.

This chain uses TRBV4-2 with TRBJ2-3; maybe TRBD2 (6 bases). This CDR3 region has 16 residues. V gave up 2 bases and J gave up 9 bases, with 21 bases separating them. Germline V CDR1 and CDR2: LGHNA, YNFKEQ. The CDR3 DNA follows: TGTGCCAGCAGCCAACATACCTCTAGCGCCGGGGAGACGCAGTATTTT. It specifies CASSQHTSSAGETQYF.